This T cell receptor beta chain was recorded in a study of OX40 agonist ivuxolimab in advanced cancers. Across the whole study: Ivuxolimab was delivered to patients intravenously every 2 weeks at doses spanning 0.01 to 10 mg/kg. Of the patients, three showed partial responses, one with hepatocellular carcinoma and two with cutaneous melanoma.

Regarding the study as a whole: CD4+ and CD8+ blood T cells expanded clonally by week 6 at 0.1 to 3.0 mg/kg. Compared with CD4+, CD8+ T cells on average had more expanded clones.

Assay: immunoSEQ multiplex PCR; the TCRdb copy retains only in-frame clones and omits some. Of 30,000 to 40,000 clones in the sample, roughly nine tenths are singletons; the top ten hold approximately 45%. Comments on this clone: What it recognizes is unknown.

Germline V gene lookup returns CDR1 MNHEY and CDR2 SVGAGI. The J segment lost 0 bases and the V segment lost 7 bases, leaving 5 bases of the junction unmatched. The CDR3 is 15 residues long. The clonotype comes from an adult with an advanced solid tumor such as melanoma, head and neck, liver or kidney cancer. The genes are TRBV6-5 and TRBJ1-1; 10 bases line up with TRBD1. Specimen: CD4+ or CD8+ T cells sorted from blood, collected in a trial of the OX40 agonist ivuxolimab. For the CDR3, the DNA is TGTGCCAGCACCGGGACAGGGGCGGTGAACACTGAAGCTTTCTTT. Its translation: CASTGTGAVNTEAFF.